Following are 13 T cell receptor beta chains from one sample sequenced in a study of response to subunit inactivated influenza vaccine. Each CDR3 protein is one row after TCRdb ran MiXCR on the RT-PCR reads. The data show under 800,000 distinct CDR3 sequences, about 14% seen once. The material was PBMCs from blood, obtained approximately 15 days before vaccination. These receptors were obtained from a man aged 50-59 years who received an inactivated influenza vaccine.

The chain uses TRBV7-2 and TRBJ1-2; D is uncertain. The length of the CDR3 is 12 residues. Germline V gene sequence: CDR1 SGHTA, CDR2 FQGNSA. V was shortened by 2 bases and J by 8 bases, with 9 bases between the two germline ends. CDR3 sequence reads: CASSLSRAGYTF. DNA of the CDR3: TGTGCCAGCAGCTTAAGTCGGGCAGGCTACACCTTC.

This clonotype was seen a few times. The chain recombines TRBV6-1 with TRBJ1-2; possibly TRBD1 for D (6 bases). Germline CDR1 is MNHNS and CDR2 is SASEGT. This CDR3 contains 12 residues. The CDR3 reads CAGGAYNYGYTF. For the CDR3, the DNA is TGTGCTGGGGGGGCGTATAACTATGGCTACACCTTC.

The chain couples TRBV5-1 to TRBJ2-1; no clear D gene. V lost 1 base and J 0 bases, leaving 11 bases between the germline ends. The germline CDR1 and CDR2 sequences are SGHRS and YFSETQ. CDR3 size: 16 residues. Here the CDR3 reads CASSLRPADSYNEQFF. As DNA, the CDR3 is TGCGCCAGCAGCTTGAGGCCGGCGGACTCCTACAATGAGCAGTTCTTC.

The table lists this clonotype with a few counts. V gene TRBV3-1 combines with J gene TRBJ1-4; D not resolved. CDR1 is LGHDT, CDR2 YNNKEL, per germline (reference sequence). This CDR3 spans 15 amino acids. Deletions cut 3 bases from V and 7 bases from J, with 15 bases between. CDR3 DNA: TGTGCCAGCAGCCAGCCCAGGCGAGGGTTTGAAAAACTGTTTTTT. It is translated as CASSQPRRGFEKLFF. The whole variable domain, filled in from reference TRBV3-1 and TRBJ1-4, reads DTAVSQTPKYLVTQMGNDKSIKCEQNLGHDTMYWYKQDSKKFLKIMFSYNNKELIINETVPNRFSPKSPDKAHLNLHINSLELGDSAVYFCASSQPRRGFEKLFFGSGTQLSVL.

This clonotype has at least ten counts. V gene TRBV7-2 combines with J gene TRBJ2-1; a weak D match, TRBD1 (5 bases). The CDR3 has 15 residues. Trimming left V 6 bases short and J 1 base short, with 13 bases between. The V gene's germline CDR1 is SGHTA and CDR2 FQGNSA. CDR3 nucleotide sequence: TGTGCCAGCAGACGACAGAGCTCTTCCTACAATGAGCAGTTCTTC. It specifies CASRRQSSSYNEQFF.

This clonotype was recorded a few times. The chain uses TRBV21-1 and TRBJ2-3; the listed D gene, TRBD2, was not tested against the DNA. TRBV21-1 is a recognized pseudogene. The CDR3 is made up of 17 amino acids. The CDR3, as DNA: TGTGCCAGCAGCAAAGGTCTTATGGCAGGGACCTGGGATACGCAGTATTTT. This gives the protein CASSKGLMAGTWDTQYF.

The chain uses TRBV4-1 and TRBJ2-1; 7 nucleotides match TRBD1. The ends lost 3 bases at V and 7 bases at J; junction bases unmatched: 6. CDR3 length equals 14 residues. Germline CDR1 is MGHRA and CDR2 is YSYEKL. The CDR3 sequence: CASSQPTGWNEQFF. CDR3 sequence (DNA): TGCGCCAGCAGCCAGCCGACAGGGTGGAATGAGCAGTTCTTC.

The V gene is TRBV5-4, the J gene TRBJ2-1; D is uncertain. Germline assignment: CDR1 SGHNT and CDR2 YYREEE (reference sequence). The germline V and J ends were trimmed by 4 bases and 7 bases, with 9 bases remaining between them. The CDR3 covers 12 residues. The CDR3 DNA reads as TGTGCCAGCAGCACAACAGAGAATGAGCAGTTCTTC. It yields the protein CASSTTENEQFF.

This chain connects TRBV20-1 to TRBJ2-1; tentative D call: TRBD2 (6 bases). Germline loops: CDR1 DFQATT, CDR2 SNEGSKA (reference sequence). This CDR3 is 16 amino acids long. Trimming pared 0 bases from V and 10 bases from J, leaving 22 bases between. The DNA for the CDR3 is TGCAGTGCTAGAGAACCCCCCCTGCGGGGCAAATCCGAGCAGTTCTTC. It translates to CSAREPPLRGKSEQFF.

This clonotype has a count of ten or more. The J gene is TRBJ2-7, the V gene TRBV5-1; D unresolved. Trimming took 0 bases from V and 4 from J, leaving 8 bases between them. Germline values: CDR1 SGHRS, CDR2 YFSETQ. The CDR3 is made up of 13 amino acids. CDR3 protein: CASSLGGRYEQYF. As DNA, the CDR3 is TGCGCCAGCAGCTTGGGAGGCAGGTACGAGCAGTACTTC.

This clonotype was counted at least ten times. V and J are TRBV4-3 and TRBJ2-3; D unclear. Germline values: CDR1 LGHNA, CDR2 YSLEER. The CDR3 runs 17 residues. The germline V and J ends were trimmed by 0 bases and 4 bases, with 17 bases remaining between them. Written as DNA, the CDR3 is TGCGCCAGCAGCCAAGATTCCACCGGCAGGAACGCAGATACGCAGTATTTT. This sequence encodes CASSQDSTGRNADTQYF.

This chain uses TRBV20-1 with TRBJ1-1; maybe TRBD1 (5 bases). V was shortened by 6 bases and J by 0 bases, with 17 bases between the two germline ends. This CDR3 is built from 15 residues. CDR1 and CDR2 from the germline V gene are DFQATT and SNEGSKA (reference sequence). The CDR3 region has the DNA TGCAGTGCCCGAACCCCGGGACCGATGAACACTGAAGCTTTCTTT. This translates into CSARTPGPMNTEAFF.

The rearrangement uses TRBV7-8 and TRBJ2-7; 8 bases are shared with TRBD1. V lost 2 bases, J lost 7 bases, and 10 bases stayed unmatched. Looked up from germline, CDR1 is SGHVS and CDR2 is FQNEAQ. The CDR3 extends over 15 amino acids. In nucleotides, the CDR3 is TGTGCCAGCAGCTTACGGCAGGGGGCCCTTCGAGAGCAGTACTTC. The encoded protein is CASSLRQGALREQYF.